Presented here are 26 T cell receptor beta chains from one specimen sequenced in a study of early T cells in non-severe SARS-CoV-2 infection. A single record per CDR3 protein comes from TCRdb applying MiXCR to the 5' RACE reads. Among tens of thousands of distinct CDR3 sequences listed, around a tenth were seen once. The material sequenced was whole blood, taken at baseline. The source of these receptors is an adult who was a healthcare worker with PCR-confirmed SARS-CoV-2 infection or an uninfected control (not recorded which).

This clonotype was seen a handful of times. For the CDR3, the DNA is TGCAGTGCTAGAGTAAGGCAGGGGGCCTATAATTCACCCCTCCACTTT. Its protein product is CSARVRQGAYNSPLHF. This rearrangement joins TRBV20-1 to TRBJ1-6; 7 positions agree with TRBD1. The CDR3 runs to 16 residues. Germline-derived CDR1 and CDR2 are DFQATT and SNEGSKA (reference sequence). The junction had 5 bases not matched to a gene; V was cut back by 1 base and J by 2 bases.

This rearrangement joins TRBV27 to TRBJ1-1, with 7 bases lining up with TRBD1. V was pared by 6 bases and J by 2 bases, with 6 bases of the junction left unmatched. The germline CDR1 and CDR2 sequences are MNHEY and SMNVEV (reference sequence). This CDR3 is built from 14 residues. The CDR3 DNA reads as TGTGCCAGCAGCCTGGACAGGAGTAACACTGAAGCTTTCTTT. As protein: CASSLDRSNTEAFF.

This clonotype was counted only a few times. This chain links TRBV19 with TRBJ1-4; 7 bases align to TRBD1. The V segment lost 4 bases and the J segment 4 bases; nucleotides outside the gene matches: 6. Per germline, CDR1 LNHDA and CDR2 SQIVND (reference sequence). This CDR3 spans 15 amino acids. CDR3 nucleotide sequence: TGTGCCAGTAGTAAAATCGGGACAGATAATGAAAAACTGTTTTTT. This codes for CASSKIGTDNEKLFF.

This clonotype was detected ten times or more. This chain joins TRBV4-1 and TRBJ1-1; possible D gene TRBD1, 5 bases. The germline CDR1 and CDR2 sequences are MGHRA and YSYEKL. The CDR3 length is 18 residues. The V and J ends lost 5 bases and 0 bases respectively, with 22 bases between them. The CDR3 region has the DNA TGCGCCAGCAGCACCAGGGTTGGATCCCTTTACATGAACACTGAAGCTTTCTTT. Protein: CASSTRVGSLYMNTEAFF.

The V call is TRBV6-5, the J call TRBJ2-3; D unclear. The CDR3 totals 15 residues. The germline gives CDR1 MNHEY, CDR2 SVGAGI. Trimming removed 6 bases at V and 0 bases at J, with 13 bases between. CDR3 in DNA: TGTGCCAGCAGCCGGGTAGGAGCTAGCACAGATACGCAGTATTTT. As protein: CASSRVGASTDTQYF.

CDR3 region: CSASGGTSGKETQYF. The CDR3, as DNA: TGCAGTGCGTCAGGGGGGACTAGCGGGAAGGAGACCCAGTACTTC. The V call is TRBV20-1, the J call TRBJ2-5; 13 bases are shared with TRBD2. Germline lookup yields CDR1 DFQATT and CDR2 SNEGSKA (reference sequence). J was trimmed by 5 bases and V by 6 bases; bases with no gene match: 9. CDR3 length: 15 residues.

The chain combines TRBV29-1 with TRBJ2-3, with TRBD1 matching over 8 bases. The V and J ends lost 5 bases and 2 bases, in that order; junction bases with no gene match: 6. The length of the CDR3 is 14 residues. Germline lookup yields CDR1 SQVTM and CDR2 ANQGSEA. The CDR3 here is CSVPRTGTTDTQYF. The CDR3 DNA reads as TGCAGCGTTCCTCGGACAGGGACCACAGATACGCAGTATTTT.

This clonotype was seen more than once but under ten times. V gene TRBV20-1 combines with J gene TRBJ2-1; TRBD2 agrees at 9 bases. The germline CDR1 and CDR2 sequences are DFQATT and SNEGSKA (reference sequence). V gave up 5 bases and J gave up 0 bases; unmatched junction bases: 14. The CDR3 sequence is 18 residues long. Here the CDR3 DNA reads TGCAGTGCTGGCCCCTTAGCGGGAGCGGGAAGCTCCTACAATGAGCAGTTCTTC. Amino acid sequence: CSAGPLAGAGSSYNEQFF.

This chain connects TRBV20-1 to TRBJ2-4; D is possibly TRBD1 (5 bases). V shed 3 bases and J shed 0 bases, with 12 bases lying between them. The CDR3 covers 15 residues. Germline CDR1 reads DFQATT; CDR2 reads SNEGSKA (reference sequence). CDR3 DNA: TGCAGTGCTAGGGACATCGTGATAGCCAAAAACATTCAGTACTTC. This encodes CSARDIVIAKNIQYF.

The V and J genes are TRBV14 and TRBJ1-2; 8 nucleotides align to TRBD1. J was trimmed by 4 bases and V by 4 bases; bases with no gene match: 5. The germline CDR1 and CDR2 sequences are SGHDN and FVKESK. The CDR3 runs to 14 residues. The CDR3 region has the DNA TGTGCCAGCAGCCCAACGACAGGGGCCTATGGCTACACCTTC. This codes for CASSPTTGAYGYTF.

This clonotype was detected ten times or more. The chain recombines TRBV20-1 with TRBJ1-3, with D hard to call. V gave up 5 bases and J gave up 0 bases, with 8 bases separating them. The CDR3 extends over 13 amino acids. Germline CDR1 and CDR2: DFQATT and SNEGSKA (reference sequence). The chain's CDR3 is CSAEWSSGNTIYF. The CDR3 DNA sequence: TGCAGTGCTGAGTGGAGCTCTGGAAACACCATATATTTT.

Only a few counts were recorded for this clonotype. The chain combines TRBV9 with TRBJ2-5; D is possibly TRBD2 (6 bases). The V gene's germline CDR1 is SGDLS and CDR2 YYNGEE. The ends were cut back, 0 bases at V and 3 bases at J, with 12 bases in the middle. CDR3 length: 15 amino acids. CDR3 DNA: TGTGCCAGCAGCGTAGGCGGGGCGCCCGAAGAGACCCAGTACTTC. It specifies CASSVGGAPEETQYF.

This clonotype was observed a handful of times. This chain joins TRBV5-1 and TRBJ2-1; 9 bases fit TRBD2. The CDR3 totals 18 residues. Germline V gene sequence: CDR1 SGHRS, CDR2 YFSETQ. Trimming took 0 bases from V and 8 from J; bases not matched to a gene: 15. The CDR3 sequence is CASSLGYGGRALYDEQFF. The CDR3 nucleotides read TGCGCCAGCAGCTTGGGGTATGGCGGGAGGGCCCTGTATGATGAGCAGTTCTTC.

This chain connects TRBV20-1 to TRBJ1-4; 7 positions match TRBD1. J lost 15 bases, V lost 6 bases, and 7 bases had no gene match. Germline CDR1 is DFQATT and CDR2 is SNEGSKA (reference sequence). The CDR3 totals 10 residues. The CDR3 region has the DNA TGCAGTGCCCAGGGGGTAGAAATGTTTTTT. It encodes CSAQGVEMFF.

This clonotype has a count of ten or more. The chain links TRBV29-1 to TRBJ2-5; D uncertain. Between the trimmed V and J ends, which lost 6 bases and 0 bases, there was a span of 5 bases. This CDR3 region has 11 residues. Per the germline V gene, CDR1 is SQVTM and CDR2 is ANQGSEA. This CDR3 is CSVAYQETQYF. CDR3 nucleotide sequence: TGCAGCGTAGCTTACCAAGAGACCCAGTACTTC.

This clonotype has just a few counts. J is TRBJ1-1 and V is TRBV2; D ambiguous. Per the germline V gene, CDR1 is SNHLY and CDR2 is FYNNEI. The CDR3 covers 13 residues. V lost 3 bases and J 1 base, leaving 6 bases between the germline ends. CDR3 DNA sequence: TGTGCCAGCAGTGACGAGGCGAACACTGAAGCTTTCTTT. Its protein is CASSDEANTEAFF. Combining the CDR3 with reference TRBV2 and TRBJ1-1 gives the whole variable domain EPEVTQTPSHQVTQMGQEVILRCVPISNHLYFYWYRQILGQKVEFLVSFYNNEISEKSEIFDDQFSVERPDGSNFTLKIRSTKLEDSAMYFCASSDEANTEAFFGQGTRLTVV.

In its sample, this clonotype was seen many times. The CDR3 loop is CSAVSEDRVITDTQYF. In nucleotides, the CDR3 is TGCAGTGCTGTCTCGGAGGACAGGGTGATCACAGATACGCAGTATTTT. The chain links TRBV20-1 to TRBJ2-3; TRBD1 agrees at 8 bases. V was clipped by 5 bases and J by 2 bases; unmatched bases: 12. Germline V gene lookup returns CDR1 DFQATT and CDR2 SNEGSKA (reference sequence). CDR3 length equals 16 residues.

The chain combines TRBV18 with TRBJ2-7, with D uncertain. The V gene lost 3 bases and the J gene lost 0 bases, with 6 bases spanning the gap. CDR1 and CDR2 (germline): KGHSH, LQKENI. The CDR3 runs 13 residues. The CDR3 bases are TGTGCCAGCTCACCGAACTTCTCCTACGAGCAGTACTTC. Its protein product is CASSPNFSYEQYF.

The gene calls are TRBV28 and TRBJ2-3; D is unresolved. Between the trimmed V and J ends, which lost 4 bases and 4 bases, there was a span of 6 bases. Per germline, CDR1 MDHEN and CDR2 SYDVKM. The CDR3 extends over 12 amino acids. CDR3 residues: CASSSRADTQYF. The CDR3 DNA reads TGTGCCAGCAGTTCTCGCGCAGATACGCAGTATTTT. Drawing the rest from reference TRBV28 and TRBJ2-3, the complete variable domain is DVKVTQSSRYLVKRTGEKVFLECVQDMDHENMFWYRQDPGLGLRLIYFSYDVKMKEKGDIPEGYSVSREKKERFSLILESASTNQTSMYLCASSSRADTQYFGPGTRLTVL.

This clonotype was observed a handful of times. V usage is TRBV10-2 and J usage is TRBJ2-2; D not resolved. CDR1 WSHSY and CDR2 SAAADI come from the germline V gene. This CDR3 has 15 amino acids. Trimming left V 0 bases short and J 7 bases short, with 12 bases between. The CDR3 coding sequence is TGCGCCAGCAGTGAGTCTGTTAGTGGGTACGGGGAGCTGTTTTTT. Its translation is CASSESVSGYGELFF.

This clonotype was detected a few times. The V and J genes are TRBV3-1 and TRBJ2-2, with D possibly matching TRBD1 (5 bases). Germline V gives CDR1 LGHDT, CDR2 YNNKEL (reference sequence). V lost 1 base, J lost 1 base, and 7 bases lay in between. The CDR3 consists of 15 residues. CDR3 region: CASSQGTLNTGELFF. CDR3 in DNA: TGTGCCAGCAGCCAAGGGACATTGAACACCGGGGAGCTGTTTTTT. Supplemented by reference TRBV3-1 and TRBJ2-2, the full variable domain reads DTAVSQTPKYLVTQMGNDKSIKCEQNLGHDTMYWYKQDSKKFLKIMFSYNNKELIINETVPNRFSPKSPDKAHLNLHINSLELGDSAVYFCASSQGTLNTGELFFGEGSRLTVL.

The rearrangement links TRBV9 to TRBJ2-7, with 9 bases lining up with TRBD2. The CDR3 length is 15 residues. Germline-derived CDR1 and CDR2 are SGDLS and YYNGEE. V lost 1 base and J lost 5; bases outside the gene matches: 7. CDR3 in amino acids: CASSVSGLASDEQYF. The CDR3 DNA reads as TGTGCCAGCAGCGTATCGGGACTAGCTAGCGACGAGCAGTACTTC.

The chain couples TRBV11-2 to TRBJ2-5; a possible D gene is TRBD1 (5 bases). This CDR3 contains 14 residues. Trimming removed 5 bases from V and 1 base from J, with 11 bases in between. In germline, CDR1 is SGHAT, CDR2 FQNNGV. CDR3 sequence reads: CASSKSGPQETQYF. CDR3 sequence (DNA): TGTGCCAGCAGCAAGTCAGGGCCCCAAGAGACCCAGTACTTC.

This clonotype was seen only a few times. This chain links TRBV25-1 with TRBJ2-3; the match to TRBD2 covers 10 bases. The CDR3 totals 14 residues. Germline trimming cut 8 bases from V and 4 bases from J; bases unmatched to any gene: 6. CDR1 MGHDK and CDR2 SYGVNS come from the germline V gene. CDR3 in DNA: TGTGCCAGCGGGCCTAGCGGGAGTGCAGATACGCAGTATTTT. Translation gives CASGPSGSADTQYF. Full variable domain (rest looked up from reference TRBV25-1 and TRBJ2-3): EADIYQTPRYLVIGTGKKITLECSQTMGHDKMYWYQQDPGMELHLIHYSYGVNSTEKGDLSSESTVSRIRTEHFPLTLESARPSHTSQYLCASGPSGSADTQYFGPGTRLTVL.

This clonotype was counted at least ten times. The rearrangement joins TRBV2 to TRBJ2-1; D is possibly TRBD2 (5 bases). The CDR3 is 15 residues long. The V gene lost 2 bases and the J gene lost 5 bases, with 13 bases spanning the gap. Germline V CDR1 and CDR2: SNHLY, FYNNEI. DNA for the CDR3: TGTGCCAGCAGTGAATCTAGCTTGGGAAACAATGAGCAGTTCTTC. Translated: CASSESSLGNNEQFF.

This clonotype was observed a handful of times. This chain connects TRBV10-3 to TRBJ1-1; no definite D call. The germline gives CDR1 ENHRY, CDR2 SYGVKD. The CDR3 covers 13 residues. Trimming cost V 0 bases and J 3 bases, with 5 bases left between them. CDR3 nucleotides: TGTGCCATCAGTGAGTCAGAGGACACTGAAGCTTTCTTT. It encodes CAISESEDTEAFF.